The clone carrying this T cell receptor (beta chain) has more than one count but fewer than ten. In germline, CDR1 is DFQATT, CDR2 SNEGSKA (reference sequence). The CDR3 extends over 12 amino acids. The germline V and J ends were trimmed by 3 bases and 3 bases, with 8 bases remaining between them. The authors sequenced patients whose flow cytometry had shown CD8+CD57+ cell expansion. The enrolled patients all had severe acquired aplastic anemia. The source of the sample is a study of CD8+CD57+ T cells in acquired aplastic anemia. Genomic DNA was employed as the template in profiling TCR beta VDJ and CDR3. Via MiXCR, TCRdb re-called the reads, giving one row per CDR3 protein. In the table there are under 350,000 distinct CDR3 sequences, around three fifths of which are singletons.

Source material: sorted CD4+, CD8+, or CD8+CD57+ T cells (not recorded which) from PBMCs. J is TRBJ1-2 and V is TRBV20-1, with D unclear. This TCR came from a human donor with aplastic anemia. CDR3 coding DNA: TGCAGTGCTAGCGACGGCGACTATGGCTACACCTTC. This encodes CSASDGDYGYTF.